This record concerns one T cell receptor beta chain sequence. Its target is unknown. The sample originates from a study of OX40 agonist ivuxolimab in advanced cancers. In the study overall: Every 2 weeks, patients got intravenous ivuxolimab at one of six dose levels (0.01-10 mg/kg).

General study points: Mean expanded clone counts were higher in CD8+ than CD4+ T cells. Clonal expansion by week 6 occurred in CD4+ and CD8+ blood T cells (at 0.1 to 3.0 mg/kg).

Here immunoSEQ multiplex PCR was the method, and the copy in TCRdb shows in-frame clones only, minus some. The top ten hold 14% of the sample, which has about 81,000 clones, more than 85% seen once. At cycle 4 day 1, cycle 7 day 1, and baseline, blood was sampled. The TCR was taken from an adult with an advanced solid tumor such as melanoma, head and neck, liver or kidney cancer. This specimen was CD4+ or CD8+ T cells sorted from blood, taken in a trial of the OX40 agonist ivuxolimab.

The CDR3 DNA is TGTGCCAGTAGTAACTCACAGGGGGGAAAGACCCAGTACTTC. Amino acid sequence: CASSNSQGGKTQYF. The genes are TRBV19 and TRBJ2-5; 8 bases align to TRBD1. V lost 4 bases and J lost 6; bases outside the gene matches: 7. There are 14 residues in the CDR3. From germline, CDR1 is LNHDA and CDR2 SQIVND (reference sequence).